A selection of T cell receptor beta chains follows, all from one sample in a study of blood T cells in healthy people across ages. From the 5' RACE reads, TCRdb called clonotypes with MiXCR, one entry per CDR3 protein. The table has over 600,000 distinct CDR3 sequences, less than 45% seen once. The sample taken for sequencing was blood. The receptors here all came from a man older than 75 in good health. Each CDR3 is given without its conserved first and last residue.

V: TRBV20-1
CDR3: SAEGGQGSPLH

V: TRBV4-2
CDR3: ASSLPGLRTEAF

V: TRBV2
CDR3: ASRDRGFSGANVLT

V: TRBV10-3
CDR3: AISESTGSPTRYYNEQF

V: TRBV11-1
CDR3: ATAEGQPYEQY

V: TRBV29-1
CDR3: SVTGTKNTGELF

V: TRBV7-9
CDR3: ASSLVSGGGPGTDTQY

V: TRBV7-2
CDR3: ASIIQSSGRATDTQY

V: TRBV4-2
CDR3: ASSQDVEVAAF

V: TRBV20-1
CDR3: SAREGQNSYEQY

V: TRBV9
CDR3: ASSVALAVGETQY

V: TRBV5-1
CDR3: ASSSKTGTVEETQY

V: TRBV7-2
CDR3: ASSLVGAGYGYT

V: TRBV12-3/TRBV12-4
CDR3: ASSFAREPF

V: TRBV7-9
CDR3: ASSRTPGETNYGYT

V: TRBV27
CDR3: AGSLSGPDRGYSSEQY

V: TRBV9
CDR3: ASSVRAGEIQDEQY

V: TRBV28
CDR3: ASRPELGTYNEQF

V: TRBV2
CDR3: ASSDLKLQETQY

V: TRBV28
CDR3: ASRGTPSTDTQY

V: TRBV7-9
CDR3: ASSSRTGQGYEQY

V: TRBV9
CDR3: ASSVDGSDTQY

V: TRBV7-2
CDR3: ASTLRGVQETQY

V: TRBV5-1
CDR3: ASSWDSNQETQY

V: TRBV7-2
CDR3: ASSPSGGTGGGLAKSIQY

V: TRBV20-1
CDR3: SARGGTSSGNTIY

V: TRBV4-2
CDR3: ASSQEGASGGVYEQY

V: TRBV2
CDR3: ASSKQVAGVGKNIQY

V: TRBV4-2
CDR3: ASSQAQARQVETQY

V: TRBV10-3
CDR3: AISESGRASTNQPQH

V: TRBV4-1
CDR3: ASSRGTVPYEQY

V: TRBV5-6
CDR3: ASSPDSDEQY

V: TRBV7-2
CDR3: AFSWTGIDTGELF